This T cell receptor (beta chain) was sequenced for a study of post-analysis software for immune sequencing data. About the study: Clinical courses comprised relapsing-remitting, secondary progressive and progressive-relapsing multiple sclerosis.

Overall study results and limits: Significantly lower normalized Chao1 diversity was seen in multiple sclerosis patients than in controls. In patients, five or six TRBV segments were more frequent than in controls, with TRBV5-6, TRBV5-1 and TRBV20-1 among them. Samples from one preparation batch, clustered by F measure, grouped strongly together.

As to this clonotype: What it binds is not known.

Germline CDR1 SEHNR, CDR2 FQNEAQ (reference sequence). The CDR3 is 16 amino acids. Trimming stripped 4 bases from V and 0 bases from J, with 12 bases between. TCR beta cDNA libraries had unique molecular identifiers. TCRdb used MiXCR to reprocess the PCR reads, holding one entry per CDR3 protein. The sample holds 800,000 to 950,000 distinct CDR3 sequences; roughly 58% are singletons and the top ten take 4.6%. The sample was blood. This sequence was found in a girl between 10 and 17 years old with multiple sclerosis. The rearrangement uses TRBV7-9 and TRBJ1-4; D not certain. CDR3 nucleotide sequence: TGTGCCAGCAGCTCCGCTACCATAGCAACTAATGAAAAACTGTTTTTT. It yields the protein CASSSATIATNEKLFF.